The rows below give T cell receptor beta chains drawn from one sample of a study of blood T cell repertoires in COVID-19. TCRdb keeps only in-frame clones here, not all; method: immunoSEQ multiplex PCR. The sample lists 35,000 to 45,000 clones, roughly 84% occurring once. Input material: peripheral blood. The receptors originated from a man aged 70-80 years with acute or convalescent COVID-19. The CDR3 runs from the conserved cysteine through the conserved F or W. A D gene is named only where the DNA matches it firmly. For some rows the clone size is stated as once, few or many, or as a class when expanded; others skip it.

J gene: TRBJ2-5
V gene: TRBV11-2
clone size: NA
D gene: NA
CDR3 protein: CASSLGGTAQETQYF
CDR3 DNA: TGTGCCAGCAGCTTAGGGGGGACTGCCCAAGAGACCCAGTACTTC

J gene: TRBJ1-1
V gene: TRBV10-3
clone size: NA
D gene: NA
CDR3 protein: CAISESPGENTEAFF
CDR3 DNA: TGTGCCATCAGTGAGTCTCCGGGAGAGAACACTGAAGCTTTCTTT

J gene: TRBJ1-1
V gene: TRBV10-3
clone size: NA
D gene: NA
CDR3 protein: CAITSDGDEAFF
CDR3 DNA: TGTGCCATCACCTCGGACGGGGATGAAGCTTTCTTT

J gene: TRBJ2-1
V gene: TRBV7-2
clone size: NA
D gene: TRBD2
CDR3 protein: CASSPVAGGPNEQFF
CDR3 DNA: TGTGCCAGCAGCCCCGTAGCGGGAGGGCCTAATGAGCAGTTCTTC

J gene: TRBJ2-1
V gene: TRBV7-3
clone size: NA
D gene: NA
CDR3 protein: CASSLNLGDEQFF
CDR3 DNA: TGTGCCAGCAGCTTAAACCTCGGGGATGAGCAGTTCTTC

J gene: TRBJ2-5
V gene: TRBV20-1
clone size: NA
D gene: NA
CDR3 protein: CSASTQETQYF
CDR3 DNA: TGCAGTGCTAGCACACAAGAGACCCAGTACTTC

J gene: TRBJ2-3
V gene: TRBV5-1
clone size: NA
D gene: TRBD1
CDR3 protein: CASSIGTGATDTQYF
CDR3 DNA: TGCGCCAGCAGCATCGGGACAGGTGCCACAGATACGCAGTATTTT

J gene: TRBJ2-3
V gene: TRBV7-2
clone size: NA
D gene: TRBD2
CDR3 protein: CASRPGLDTDTQYF
CDR3 DNA: TGTGCCAGCAGACCGGGACTAGACACAGATACGCAGTATTTT

J gene: TRBJ1-1
V gene: TRBV3-1/TRBV3-2
clone size: once
D gene: NA
CDR3 protein: CASSPFRTENTEAFF
CDR3 DNA: TGTGCCAGCAGCCCCTTCCGGACAGAGAACACTGAAGCTTTCTTT

J gene: TRBJ1-2
V gene: TRBV6-5
clone size: NA
D gene: NA
CDR3 protein: CASSPRGDGAGGYTF
CDR3 DNA: TGTGCCAGCAGTCCCCGTGGGGACGGCGCGGGGGGCTACACCTTC

J gene: TRBJ1-2
V gene: TRBV4-3
clone size: NA
D gene: TRBD1
CDR3 protein: CASSQETDRGSPGYTF
CDR3 DNA: TGCGCCAGCAGCCAAGAAACGGACAGGGGCAGTCCCGGCTACACCTTC

J gene: TRBJ1-6
V gene: TRBV28
clone size: NA
D gene: TRBD1
CDR3 protein: CASTSNRGSPLHF
CDR3 DNA: TGTGCCAGCACATCCAACAGGGGCTCACCCCTCCACTTT

J gene: TRBJ2-5
V gene: TRBV19
clone size: NA
D gene: NA
CDR3 protein: CASSPGLEGRETQYF
CDR3 DNA: TGTGCCAGTAGTCCGGGCCTTGAAGGGAGGGAGACCCAGTACTTC

J gene: TRBJ2-1
V gene: TRBV7-2
clone size: NA
D gene: TRBD2
CDR3 protein: CASSLVAGVLNEQFF
CDR3 DNA: TGTGCCAGCAGCTTAGTTGCGGGGGTCCTCAATGAGCAGTTCTTC

J gene: TRBJ2-3
V gene: TRBV30
clone size: NA
D gene: NA
CDR3 protein: CAWSINSGDTQYF
CDR3 DNA: TGTGCCTGGAGTATAAACTCCGGAGATACGCAGTATTTT

J gene: TRBJ1-1
V gene: TRBV30
clone size: NA
D gene: NA
CDR3 protein: CAWEPWAGWNTEAFF
CDR3 DNA: TGTGCCTGGGAGCCGTGGGCAGGCTGGAACACTGAAGCTTTCTTT

J gene: TRBJ1-4
V gene: TRBV19
clone size: NA
D gene: NA
CDR3 protein: CASRTRARGNEKLFF
CDR3 DNA: TGTGCCAGTAGGACTAGGGCGCGGGGAAATGAAAAACTGTTTTTT

J gene: TRBJ1-5
V gene: TRBV30
clone size: once
D gene: NA
CDR3 protein: CAWSGEFNQPQHF
CDR3 DNA: TGTGCCTGGAGTGGGGAGTTCAATCAGCCCCAGCATTTT

J gene: TRBJ2-2
V gene: TRBV5-4
clone size: NA
D gene: TRBD1
CDR3 protein: CASSGQGVYTGELFF
CDR3 DNA: TGTGCCAGCAGCGGTCAGGGGGTGTACACCGGGGAGCTGTTTTTT

J gene: TRBJ2-4
V gene: TRBV15
clone size: NA
D gene: NA
CDR3 protein: CATSRVIGQTKAKNIQYF
CDR3 DNA: TGTGCCACCAGCAGGGTTATCGGACAGACGAAAGCCAAAAACATTCAGTACTTC